This entry features one T cell receptor (beta chain) sequence. MiXCR, run by TCRdb on the 5' RACE reads, gives a single entry per CDR3 protein. The sample yields some 39,000 distinct CDR3 sequences, approximately 5% seen once. The data stem from a study of T cells of healthy individuals. The CDR3 contains 16 residues. Looked up from germline, CDR1 is SGDLS and CDR2 is YYNGEE. V dropped 4 bases and J dropped 5 bases, with 21 bases sitting between them. The chain has TRBV9 and TRBJ2-5; D is possibly TRBD1 (8 bases). The receptor was derived from a human donor in good health. CDR3 sequence reads: CASSTTLGQGGETQYF. The CDR3 nucleotides are TGTGCCAGCAGCACCACCCTAGGACAGGGAGGGGAGACCCAGTACTTC. The full variable domain, rest sourced from reference TRBV9 and TRBJ2-5, is DSGVTQTPKHLITATGQRVTLRCSPRSGDLSVYWYQQSLDQGLQFLIQYYNGEERAKGNILERFSAQQFPDLHSELNLSSLELGDSALYFCASSTTLGQGGETQYFGPGTRLLVL.